This TCR beta chain emerged from a study of T cells expressing NK-cell markers. General study results and limits: In more than 5 donors, dominant CD3+CD56+NKG2C+ clones formed about 1.0-7.5% of CD8+ cells. Topping the CD3+CD56-NKG2C+ fraction as well were these clonotypes, in several donors. Specificity for HCMV among expanded NKG2C+ T cell clones was not established.

Notes on this clonotype: Its antigen is undetermined.

For each CDR3 protein, TCRdb gives one entry from its re-call of the 5' RACE reads, without DNA. Its listing shows some 440,000 distinct CDR3 sequences. The germline V gene has CDR1 MNHNS and CDR2 SASEGT. The CDR3 is 18 residues long. The chain links TRBV6-1 to TRBJ2-1; TCRdb names TRBD2, which stays unverified in the absence of DNA. The sequencing sample was made of blood T cells: a sorted CD56 or NKG2C T cell subset, CD4+ or CD8+ T cells, or bulk PBMC T cells (not recorded which). The receptor comes from a woman aged 45-60 years in good health. The CDR3 protein is CASRGLAGATTSYNEQFF.